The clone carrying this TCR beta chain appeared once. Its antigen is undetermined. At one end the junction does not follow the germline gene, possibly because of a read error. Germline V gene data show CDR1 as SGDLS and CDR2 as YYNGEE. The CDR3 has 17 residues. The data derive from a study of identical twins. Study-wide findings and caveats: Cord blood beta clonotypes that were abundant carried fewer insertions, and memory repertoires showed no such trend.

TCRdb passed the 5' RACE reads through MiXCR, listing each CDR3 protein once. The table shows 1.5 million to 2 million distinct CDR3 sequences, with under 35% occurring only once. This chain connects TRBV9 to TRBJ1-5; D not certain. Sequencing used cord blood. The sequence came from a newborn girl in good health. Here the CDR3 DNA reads TGTGCCAACAGCGAAAATTGGCCCGTCTCTATCTGTCAGCCCCAGCATTTT. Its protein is CANSENWPVSICQPQHF.